The clone carrying this T cell receptor (beta chain) has a handful of counts. The antigen remains unidentified. The authors obtained PBMCs from over 7.5 ml of fresh peripheral blood. Amplification of TCR beta CDR3 regions used RNA as the template. Initially, a first-round RT-PCR of the TCR CDR3 employed the HTBI primer set. TCRdb independently ran MiXCR on the multiplex PCR reads; one entry per CDR3 protein. The profile shows over 300,000 distinct CDR3 sequences, more than 11% of them singletons. These data come from a study of T cells in Graves' hyperthyroidism and ophthalmopathy. Turning to the study itself: Prior to any treatment, at the point of initial diagnosis, peripheral blood was collected. Study-wide findings and caveats: Ophthalmopathy prediction by the model preceded onset by a median about 6 months.

The receptor was derived from a woman aged 60 to 75 with Graves' hyperthyroidism. The sequenced sample was blood.

Here the CDR3 reads CASSLAATSFETQYF. CDR3 nucleotides: TGTGCCAGCAGCTTAGCCGCGACTAGTTTTGAGACCCAGTACTTC. The chain recombines TRBV7-6 with TRBJ2-5; TRBD2 is a possible D gene (6 bases). Germline V gene lookup returns CDR1 SGHVS and CDR2 FNYEAQ. The CDR3 consists of 15 residues. V dropped 0 bases and J dropped 5 bases, with 13 bases sitting between them.